This T cell receptor (beta chain) derives from a study of CXCR3-negative and CXCR3-positive naive CD8 T cells. A note on this clonotype: Its antigen is undetermined.

The TRB libraries of cDNA were built by UMI-labeled 5' RACE. TCRdb re-called the 5' RACE reads and gives one entry per CDR3 protein, without DNA. This sample's clone table lists tens of thousands of distinct CDR3 sequences. Findings of the study overall: CXCR3-negative naive cells had less hydrophobic TRB CDR3s than did CXCR3-positive naive cells. Naive subsets were similarly diverse, while memory CD8+ repertoires were much less diverse. The TRBV-TRBJ usage of naive CXCR3-negative and CXCR3-positive cells was similar, but that of memory cells differed.

CDR3 length: 12 residues. CDR1 and CDR2 from the germline V gene are SEHNR and FQNEAQ (reference sequence). The chain couples TRBV7-9 to TRBJ1-1; the TCRdb D gene call, TRBD1, has no DNA to confirm it. The TCR was taken from a human donor in good health. Some clones in this sample may be carry-over from other donors' samples. The material sequenced was naive CXCR3+ CD8+ T cells from blood. Subset reported: CD45RO-CCR7+CD27+CD95- naive CD8+ T cells expressing CXCR3 (TNR3+). This CDR3 is CASGQRGTDAFF.